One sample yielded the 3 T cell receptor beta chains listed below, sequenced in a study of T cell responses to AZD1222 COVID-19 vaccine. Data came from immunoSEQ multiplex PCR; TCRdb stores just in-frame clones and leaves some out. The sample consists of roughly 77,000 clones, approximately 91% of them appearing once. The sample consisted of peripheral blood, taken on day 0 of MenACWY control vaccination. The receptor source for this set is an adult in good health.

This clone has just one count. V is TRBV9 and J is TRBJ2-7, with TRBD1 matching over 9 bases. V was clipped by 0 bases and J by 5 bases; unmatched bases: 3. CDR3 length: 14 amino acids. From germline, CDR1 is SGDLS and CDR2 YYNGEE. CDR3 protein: CASSVEGTGNEQYF. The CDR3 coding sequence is TGTGCCAGCAGCGTAGAAGGGACAGGGAACGAGCAGTACTTC.

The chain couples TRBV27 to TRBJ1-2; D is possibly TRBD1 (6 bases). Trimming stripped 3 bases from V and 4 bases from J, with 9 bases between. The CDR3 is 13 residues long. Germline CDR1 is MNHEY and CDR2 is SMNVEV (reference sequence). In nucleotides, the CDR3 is TGTGCCAGCAGTTTTGGGGGGCCCTATGGCTACACCTTC. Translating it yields CASSFGGPYGYTF.

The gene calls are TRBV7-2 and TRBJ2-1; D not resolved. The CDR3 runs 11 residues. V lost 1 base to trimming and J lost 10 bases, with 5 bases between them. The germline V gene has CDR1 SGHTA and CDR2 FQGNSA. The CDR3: CASSLGGEQFF. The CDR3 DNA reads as TGTGCCAGCAGCTTAGGCGGAGAGCAGTTCTTC. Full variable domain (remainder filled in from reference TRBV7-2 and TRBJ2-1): GAGVSQSPSNKVTEKGKDVELRCDPISGHTALYWYRQSLGQGLEFLIYFQGNSAPDKSGLPSDRFSAERTGGSVSTLTIQRTQQEDSAVYLCASSLGGEQFFGPGTRLTVL.